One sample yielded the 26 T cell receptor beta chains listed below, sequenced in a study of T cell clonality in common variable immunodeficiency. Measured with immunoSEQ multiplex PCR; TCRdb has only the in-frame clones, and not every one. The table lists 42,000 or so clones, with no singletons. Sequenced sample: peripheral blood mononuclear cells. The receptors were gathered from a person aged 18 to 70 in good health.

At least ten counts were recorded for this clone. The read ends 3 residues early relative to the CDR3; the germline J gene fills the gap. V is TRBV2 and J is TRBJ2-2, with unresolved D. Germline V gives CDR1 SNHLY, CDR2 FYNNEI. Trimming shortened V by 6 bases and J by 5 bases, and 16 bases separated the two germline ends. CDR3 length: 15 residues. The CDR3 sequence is CASRKDNLDTGELFF. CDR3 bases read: TGTGCCAGCAGGAAAGACAACCTTGATACCGGGGAG.

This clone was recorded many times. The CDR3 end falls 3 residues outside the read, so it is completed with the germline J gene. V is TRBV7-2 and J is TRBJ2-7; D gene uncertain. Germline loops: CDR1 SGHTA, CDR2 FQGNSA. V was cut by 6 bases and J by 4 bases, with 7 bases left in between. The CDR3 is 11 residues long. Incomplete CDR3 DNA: TGTGCCAGCAGACAAGGGTACGAG. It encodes CASRQGYE. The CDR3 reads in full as CASRQGYEQYF. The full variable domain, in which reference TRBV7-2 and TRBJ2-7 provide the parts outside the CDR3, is GAGVSQSPSNKVTEKGKDVELRCDPISGHTALYWYRQSLGQGLEFLIYFQGNSAPDKSGLPSDRFSAERTGGSVSTLTIQRTQQEDSAVYLCASRQGYEQYFGPGTRLTVT.

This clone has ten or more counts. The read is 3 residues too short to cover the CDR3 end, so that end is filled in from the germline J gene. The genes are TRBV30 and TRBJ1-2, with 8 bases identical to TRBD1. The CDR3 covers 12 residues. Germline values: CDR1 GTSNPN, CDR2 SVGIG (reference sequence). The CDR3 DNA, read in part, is TGTGCCTGGAGTACGACAGGGGTAGGC. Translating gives CAWSTTGVG. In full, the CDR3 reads CAWSTTGVGYTF. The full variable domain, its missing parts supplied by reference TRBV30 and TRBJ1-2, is SQTIHQWPATLVQPVGSPLSLECTVEGTSNPNLYWYRQAAGRGLQLLFYSVGIGQISSEVPQNLSASRPQDRQFILSSKKLLLSDSGFYLCAWSTTGVGYTFGSGTRLTVV.

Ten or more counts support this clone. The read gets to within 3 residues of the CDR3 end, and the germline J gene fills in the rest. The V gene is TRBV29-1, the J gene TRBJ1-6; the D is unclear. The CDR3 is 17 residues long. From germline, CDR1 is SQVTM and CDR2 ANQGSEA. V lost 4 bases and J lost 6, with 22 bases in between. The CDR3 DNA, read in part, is TGCAGCGTTGGGCCCCCCCAGGCAGCCGAGTTTAATTCACCC. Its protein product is CSVGPPQAAEFNSP. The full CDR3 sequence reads CSVGPPQAAEFNSPLHF.

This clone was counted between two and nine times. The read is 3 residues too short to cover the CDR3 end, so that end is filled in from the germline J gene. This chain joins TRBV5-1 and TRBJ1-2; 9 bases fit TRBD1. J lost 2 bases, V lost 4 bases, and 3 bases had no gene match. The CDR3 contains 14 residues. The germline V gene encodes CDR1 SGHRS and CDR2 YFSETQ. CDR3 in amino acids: CASSGGQGNYGYTF. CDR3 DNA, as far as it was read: TGCGCCAGCAGCGGGGGACAGGGCAACTATGGC. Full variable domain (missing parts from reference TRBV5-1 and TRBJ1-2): KAGVTQTPRYLIKTRGQQVTLSCSPISGHRSVSWYQQTPGQGLQFLFEYFSETQRNKGNFPGRFSGRQFSNSRSEMNVSTLELGDSALYLCASSGGQGNYGYTFGSGTRLTVV.

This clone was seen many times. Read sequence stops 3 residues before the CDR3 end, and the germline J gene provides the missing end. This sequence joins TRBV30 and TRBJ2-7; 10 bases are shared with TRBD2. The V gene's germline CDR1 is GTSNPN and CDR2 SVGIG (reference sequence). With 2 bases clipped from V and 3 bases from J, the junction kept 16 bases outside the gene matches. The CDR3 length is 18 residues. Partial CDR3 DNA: TGTGCCTGGAGTTATGAGCTAGCGGGAGATCCATGGAACTACGAG. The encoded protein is CAWSYELAGDPWNYE. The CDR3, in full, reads CAWSYELAGDPWNYEQYF. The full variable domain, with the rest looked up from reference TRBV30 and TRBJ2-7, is SQTIHQWPATLVQPVGSPLSLECTVEGTSNPNLYWYRQAAGRGLQLLFYSVGIGQISSEVPQNLSASRPQDRQFILSSKKLLLSDSGFYLCAWSYELAGDPWNYEQYFGPGTRLTVT.

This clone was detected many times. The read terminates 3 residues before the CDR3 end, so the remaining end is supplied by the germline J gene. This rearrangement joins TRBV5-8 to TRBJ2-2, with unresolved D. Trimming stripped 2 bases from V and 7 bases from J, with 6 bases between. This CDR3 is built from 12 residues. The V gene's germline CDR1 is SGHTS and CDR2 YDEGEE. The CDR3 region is CASSFIDGELFF. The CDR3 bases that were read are TGTGCCAGCAGCTTTATAGACGGGGAG.

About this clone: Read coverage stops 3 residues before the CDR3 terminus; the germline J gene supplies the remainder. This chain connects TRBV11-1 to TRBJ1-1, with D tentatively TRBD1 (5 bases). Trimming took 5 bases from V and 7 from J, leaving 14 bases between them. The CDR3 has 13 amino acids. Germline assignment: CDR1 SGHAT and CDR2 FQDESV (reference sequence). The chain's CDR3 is CASSRRGQGEAFF. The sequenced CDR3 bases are TGTGCCAGCAGCCGTAGAGGACAAGGTGAA.

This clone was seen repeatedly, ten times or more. The CDR3 protein is CASSTTGDQPQHF. The part of the CDR3 DNA that was read is TGTGCCAGTAGTACAACAGGGGATCAGCCC. This sequence joins TRBV19 and TRBJ1-5, with 7 bases fitting TRBD1. The CDR3 is cut off 3 residues early in the read; its end comes from the germline J gene. The germline V gene has CDR1 LNHDA and CDR2 SQIVND (reference sequence). V lost 4 bases to trimming and J lost 5 bases; unmatched junction nucleotides: 2. The CDR3 consists of 13 residues.

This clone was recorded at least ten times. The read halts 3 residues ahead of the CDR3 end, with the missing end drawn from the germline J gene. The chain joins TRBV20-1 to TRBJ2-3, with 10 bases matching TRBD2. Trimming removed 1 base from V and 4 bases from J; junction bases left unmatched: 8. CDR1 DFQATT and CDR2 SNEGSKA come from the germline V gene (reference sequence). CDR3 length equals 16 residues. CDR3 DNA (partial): TGCAGTGCTAGAGCCCCGGGACTAGCGACGTCAGATACG. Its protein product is CSARAPGLATSDT. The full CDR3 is CSARAPGLATSDTQYF.

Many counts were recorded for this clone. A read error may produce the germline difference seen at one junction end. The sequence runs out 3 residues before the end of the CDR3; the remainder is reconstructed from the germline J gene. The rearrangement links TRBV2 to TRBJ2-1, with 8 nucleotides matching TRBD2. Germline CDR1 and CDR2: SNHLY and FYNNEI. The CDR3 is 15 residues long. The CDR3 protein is CASRIQRESFNEQFF. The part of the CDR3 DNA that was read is TGTGCCAGCAGGATACAGCGGGAGTCCTTCAATGAG.

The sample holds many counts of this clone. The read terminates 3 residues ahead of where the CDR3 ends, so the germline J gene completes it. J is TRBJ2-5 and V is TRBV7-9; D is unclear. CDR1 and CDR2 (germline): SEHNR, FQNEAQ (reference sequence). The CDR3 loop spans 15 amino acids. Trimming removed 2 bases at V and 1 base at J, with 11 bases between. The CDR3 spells CASSLFSGTQETQYF. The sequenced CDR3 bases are TGTGCCAGCAGCTTATTCTCCGGTACCCAAGAGACC.

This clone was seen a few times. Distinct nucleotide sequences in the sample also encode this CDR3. CDR3 sequence reads: CASSPRDRGGNSPLHF. The covered CDR3 bases are TGTGCCAGCTCACCACGAGACAGGGGAGGGAATTCACCC. The rearrangement links TRBV18 to TRBJ1-6, with TRBD1 identical over 8 bases. The missing CDR3 end, 3 residues past where the read stops, is filled in from the germline J gene. Germline V gene sequence: CDR1 KGHSH, CDR2 LQKENI. This CDR3 comprises 16 residues. V gave up 1 base and J gave up 7 bases; unmatched junction bases: 6.

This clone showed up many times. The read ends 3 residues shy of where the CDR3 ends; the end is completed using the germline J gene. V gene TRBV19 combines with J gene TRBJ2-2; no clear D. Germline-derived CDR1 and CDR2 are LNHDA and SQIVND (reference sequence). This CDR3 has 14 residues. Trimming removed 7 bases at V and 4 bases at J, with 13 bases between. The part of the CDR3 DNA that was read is TGTGCCAGTATGAAGTCTTCGGTCACCGGGGAG. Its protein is CASMKSSVTGE. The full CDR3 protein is CASMKSSVTGELFF.

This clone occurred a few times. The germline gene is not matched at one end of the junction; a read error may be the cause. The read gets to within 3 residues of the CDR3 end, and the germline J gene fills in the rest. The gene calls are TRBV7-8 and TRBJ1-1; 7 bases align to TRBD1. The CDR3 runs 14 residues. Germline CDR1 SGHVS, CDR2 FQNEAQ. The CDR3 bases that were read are TGTGCCGGCAGCCGGGCAGGGGGTCGGGGTGAA. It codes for CAGSRAGGRGE. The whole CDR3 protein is CAGSRAGGRGEAFF.

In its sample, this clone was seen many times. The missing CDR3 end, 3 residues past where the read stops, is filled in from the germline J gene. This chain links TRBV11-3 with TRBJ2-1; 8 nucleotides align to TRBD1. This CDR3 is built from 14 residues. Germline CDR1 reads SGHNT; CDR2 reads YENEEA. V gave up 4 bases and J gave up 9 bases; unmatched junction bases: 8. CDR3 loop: CASSSSRGLGEQFF. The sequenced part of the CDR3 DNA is TGTGCCAGCAGCTCAAGCAGGGGGCTCGGTGAG. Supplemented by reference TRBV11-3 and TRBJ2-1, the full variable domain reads EAGVVQSPRYKIIEKKQPVAFWCNPISGHNTLYWYLQNLGQGPELLIRYENEEAVDDSQLPKDRFSAERLKGVDSTLKIQPAELGDSAVYLCASSSSRGLGEQFFGPGTRLTVL.

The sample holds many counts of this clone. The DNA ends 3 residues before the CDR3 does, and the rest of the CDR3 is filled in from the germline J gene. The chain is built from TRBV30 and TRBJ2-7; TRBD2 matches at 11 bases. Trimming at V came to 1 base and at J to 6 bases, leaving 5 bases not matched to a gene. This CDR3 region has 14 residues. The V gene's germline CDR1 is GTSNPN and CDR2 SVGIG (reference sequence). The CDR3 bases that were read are TGTGCCTGGAGTGGTGGGACTAGCGGTCGCGAG. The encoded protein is CAWSGGTSGRE. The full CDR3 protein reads CAWSGGTSGREQYF. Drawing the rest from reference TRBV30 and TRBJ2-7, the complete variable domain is SQTIHQWPATLVQPVGSPLSLECTVEGTSNPNLYWYRQAAGRGLQLLFYSVGIGQISSEVPQNLSASRPQDRQFILSSKKLLLSDSGFYLCAWSGGTSGREQYFGPGTRLTVT.

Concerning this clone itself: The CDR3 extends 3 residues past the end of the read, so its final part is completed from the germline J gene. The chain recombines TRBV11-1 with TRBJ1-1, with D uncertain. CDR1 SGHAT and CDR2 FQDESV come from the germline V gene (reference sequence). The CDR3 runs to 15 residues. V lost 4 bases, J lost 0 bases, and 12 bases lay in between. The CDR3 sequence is CASSSNSIMNTEAFF. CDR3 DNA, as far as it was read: TGTGCCAGCAGCTCCAACAGTATCATGAACACTGAA.

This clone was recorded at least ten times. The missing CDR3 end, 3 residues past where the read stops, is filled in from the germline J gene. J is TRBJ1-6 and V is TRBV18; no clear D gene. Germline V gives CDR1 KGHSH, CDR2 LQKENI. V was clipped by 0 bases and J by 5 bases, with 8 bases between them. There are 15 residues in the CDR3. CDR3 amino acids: CASSPPYSNNSPLHF. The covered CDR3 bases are TGTGCCAGCTCACCACCGTACAGTAATAATTCACCC.

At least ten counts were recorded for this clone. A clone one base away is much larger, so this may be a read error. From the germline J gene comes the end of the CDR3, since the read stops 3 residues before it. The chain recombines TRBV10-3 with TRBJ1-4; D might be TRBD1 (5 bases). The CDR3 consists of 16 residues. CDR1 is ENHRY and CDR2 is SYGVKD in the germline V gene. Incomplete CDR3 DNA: TGTGCCATCAGTGAGACAGGCCTGTCTGGGGCCAACGTA. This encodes CAISETGLSGANV. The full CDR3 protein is CAISETGLSGANVLFF.

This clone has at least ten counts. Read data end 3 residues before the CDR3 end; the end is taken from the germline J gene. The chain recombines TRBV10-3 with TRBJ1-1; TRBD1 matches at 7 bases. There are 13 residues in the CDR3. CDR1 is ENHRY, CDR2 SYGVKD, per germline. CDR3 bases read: TGTGCCATCAGACCCGACCGACAGGGAGAA. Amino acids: CAIRPDRQGE. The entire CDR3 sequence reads CAIRPDRQGEAFF.

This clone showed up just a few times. This CDR3 is CASSEGKSTGGETQYF. The covered CDR3 bases are TGTGCCAGCAGTGAAGGGAAATCGACAGGGGGTGAGACG. The chain uses TRBV2 and TRBJ2-3; 9 bases agree with TRBD1. The read terminates 3 residues before the CDR3 end, so the remaining end is supplied by the germline J gene. The germline V gene has CDR1 SNHLY and CDR2 FYNNEI. CDR3 length equals 16 residues. Full variable domain (remainder filled in from reference TRBV2 and TRBJ2-3): EPEVTQTPSHQVTQMGQEVILRCVPISNHLYFYWYRQILGQKVEFLVSFYNNEISEKSEIFDDQFSVERPDGSNFTLKIRSTKLEDSAMYFCASSEGKSTGGETQYFGPGTRLTVL.

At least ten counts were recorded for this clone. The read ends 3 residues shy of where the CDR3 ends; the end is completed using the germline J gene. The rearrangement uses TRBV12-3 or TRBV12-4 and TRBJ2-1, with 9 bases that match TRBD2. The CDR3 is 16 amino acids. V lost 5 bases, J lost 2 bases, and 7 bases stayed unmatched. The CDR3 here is CASSPSLAGTYNEQFF. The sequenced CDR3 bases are TGTGCCAGCAGTCCGTCCCTAGCGGGAACCTACAATGAG.

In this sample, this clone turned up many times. The CDR3 DNA, read in part, is TGCAGCGCCTTCACAGGGAACACTGAA. Its protein product is CSAFTGNTE. The complete CDR3 reads CSAFTGNTEAFF. The gene calls are TRBV29-1 and TRBJ1-1; maybe TRBD1 (5 bases). The CDR3 goes on 3 residues after the read ends, and that part is filled in from the germline J gene. Germline V lookup: CDR1 SQVTM, CDR2 ANQGSEA. This CDR3 comprises 12 residues. The V and J ends lost 7 bases and 1 base respectively, with 10 bases between them. Together with reference TRBV29-1 and TRBJ1-1, the CDR3 gives the full variable domain: SAVISQKPSRDICQRGTSLTIQCQVDSQVTMMFWYRQQPGQSLTLIATANQGSEATYESGFVIDKFPISRPNLTFSTLTVSNMSPEDSSIYLCSAFTGNTEAFFGQGTRLTVV.

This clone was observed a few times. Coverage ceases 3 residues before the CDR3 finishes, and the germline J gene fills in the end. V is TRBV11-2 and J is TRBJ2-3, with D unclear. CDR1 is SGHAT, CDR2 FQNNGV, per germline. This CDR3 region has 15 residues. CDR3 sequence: CASSLEQMYQETQYF. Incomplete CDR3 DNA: TGTGCCAGCAGCTTAGAACAAATGTACCAAGAGACG. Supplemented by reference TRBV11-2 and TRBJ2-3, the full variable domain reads EAGVAQSPRYKIIEKRQSVAFWCNPISGHATLYWYQQILGQGPKLLIQFQNNGVVDDSQLPKDRFSAERLKGVDSTLKIQPAKLEDSAVYLCASSLEQMYQETQYFGPGTRLTVL.

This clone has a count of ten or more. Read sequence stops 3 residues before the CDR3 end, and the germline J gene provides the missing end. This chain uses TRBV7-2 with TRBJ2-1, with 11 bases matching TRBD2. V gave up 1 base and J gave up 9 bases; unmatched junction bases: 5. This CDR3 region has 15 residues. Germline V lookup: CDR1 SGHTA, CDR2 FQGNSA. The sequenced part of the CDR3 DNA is TGTGCCAGCAGCTTAGGACTAGCGGGGTTCGGTGAG. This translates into CASSLGLAGFGE. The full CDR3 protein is CASSLGLAGFGEQFF. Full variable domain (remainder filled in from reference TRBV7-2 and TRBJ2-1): GAGVSQSPSNKVTEKGKDVELRCDPISGHTALYWYRQSLGQGLEFLIYFQGNSAPDKSGLPSDRFSAERTGGSVSTLTIQRTQQEDSAVYLCASSLGLAGFGEQFFGPGTRLTVL.